This record concerns one T cell receptor beta chain sequence. Its matching antigen is unknown. The data were produced by immunoSEQ multiplex PCR, yet TCRdb's version contains in-frame clones alone and is incomplete. Among some 70,000 clones listed, about 90% were seen once. The data were taken from a study of chemoradiotherapy in HPV16-positive cancers. For the study at large: Candidate HPV-specific T-cell clones and common TCR motifs came from functional assays in a couple of HPV16-positive patients. Notes on the study in general: Functional assays defining HPV-specific T cells used only two HPV16-positive patients. Better recurrence-free survival went with HPV-responsive T-cell expansion in HPV16-positive patients. Candidate HPV-specific clones and E7-related TCR motifs grew in tumor during treatment.

The CDR3 runs to 15 residues. V shed 7 bases and J 4 bases; nucleotides not matched to a gene: 12. Germline values: CDR1 SGHAT, CDR2 FQNNGV. The source of this sequence is a human donor with HPV-associated anogenital cancer. Material: blood, obtained from a patient who underwent chemoradiotherapy. This chain links TRBV11-2 with TRBJ2-7; 8 bases are a match to TRBD1. The chain's CDR3 is CASTTPFRGLYEQYF. DNA for the CDR3: TGTGCCAGCACCACCCCATTCAGGGGGCTTTACGAGCAGTACTTC.